A selection of T cell receptor beta chains follows, all from one sample in a study of T cells after posttransplantation cyclophosphamide. Generated by immunoSEQ multiplex PCR, the TCRdb table keeps only in-frame clones and is missing some. The repertoire yields about 12,000 clones, none seen only once; the top ten contain approximately 6.8%. The sequencing input was PBMCs. These receptors all come from a middle-aged woman in good health, CMV-negative, and a related stem cell transplant donor. Each CDR3 is given with its conserved first and last residue. Fields, in order: J gene, D gene, clone size, V gene, CDR3 DNA, CDR3 protein. The D gene is left open where the match is weak. Size values are once, few and many counts, or a class for expanded clones, and some rows have none.

TRBJ2-7	.	many	TRBV20-1	TGCAGTGCTAGAGATACCCGGGAGTACTTC	CSARDTREYF
TRBJ1-5	.	many	TRBV30	TGTGCCGAGAAAAGCTTCAATCAGCCCCAGCATTTT	CAEKSFNQPQHF
TRBJ2-7	TRBD1	.	TRBV4-1	TGCGCCAGCAGCCAAGGATCCGGGACAGGTGGCTCCTACGAGCAGTACTTC	CASSQGSGTGGSYEQYF
TRBJ1-5	.	many	TRBV2	TGTGCCAGCAGTGAATCCCCTGCGGAGAAGCCCCAGCATTTT	CASSESPAEKPQHF
TRBJ2-7	TRBD2	medium-sized	TRBV28	TGTGCCAGCAGGAGGTGGGGGGGGGCCTACGAGCAGTACTTC	CASRRWGGAYEQYF
TRBJ2-7	TRBD1	few	TRBV27	TGTGCCAGCGCCACCTCCGGGACAGGGACCTACGAGCAGTACTTC	CASATSGTGTYEQYF
TRBJ2-7	.	many	TRBV28	TGTGCCAGCAGTTCCCACAGGTTCGCCTACGAGCAGTACTTC	CASSSHRFAYEQYF
TRBJ1-1	TRBD1	.	TRBV29-1	TGCAGCGTGGCGGGACAGGTGAACACTGAAGCTTTCTTT	CSVAGQVNTEAFF
TRBJ2-7	.	many	TRBV11-1	TGTGCCAGCAGCCCCAGGGGAAGCTCCTACGAGCAGTACTTC	CASSPRGSSYEQYF
TRBJ2-1	TRBD2	many	TRBV12-3/TRBV12-4	TGTGCCAGCAGTTTTAGACTAGCGGGGTTCCTCTCCTACAATGAGCAGTTCTTC	CASSFRLAGFLSYNEQFF
TRBJ2-3	.	many	TRBV5-1	TGCGCCAGCAGCTTGAATTCGGAGGGGCCGCAGTATTTT	CASSLNSEGPQYF
TRBJ2-1	.	many	TRBV5-8	TGTGCCAGCAGCTTGGCTAGAAATGAGCAGTTCTTC	CASSLARNEQFF
TRBJ2-7	TRBD1	many	TRBV28	TGTGCCAGCAGACGACAGGGGGACTCCTACGAGCAGTACTTC	CASRRQGDSYEQYF
TRBJ2-7	.	many	TRBV11-3	TGTGCCAGCAGTGCGGGGCAGGGTCGATTCTACGAGCAGTACTTC	CASSAGQGRFYEQYF
TRBJ1-2	.	many	TRBV18	TGTGCCAGCTCCCTGGGAGGGGGTCCATATGGCTACACCTTC	CASSLGGGPYGYTF
TRBJ2-7	.	many	TRBV4-2	TGTGCCAGCAGCCAAGGACTTTCCTACGAGCAGTACTTC	CASSQGLSYEQYF
TRBJ2-7	TRBD1	few	TRBV5-6	TGTGCCAGCAGCAGAGACAGGGACCACGAGCAGTACTTC	CASSRDRDHEQYF
TRBJ2-2	.	many	TRBV29-1	TGCAGCGTTCCCGCCTGGGGCCAGGGGGGATATTCGGTCGGGGAGCTGTTTTTT	CSVPAWGQGGYSVGELFF
TRBJ2-7	TRBD1	many	TRBV7-2	TGTGCCAGCAGCTTAGCTCTCGGGACAGGGGTCGAGCAGTACTTC	CASSLALGTGVEQYF
TRBJ2-3	.	many	TRBV5-1	TGCGCCAGCAGCTCCACTAGTTTCCTAGATACGCAGTATTTT	CASSSTSFLDTQYF
TRBJ1-6	.	many	TRBV6-1	TGTGCCAGCAGTGAAGTCGCCGGGACACCTAATTCACCCCTCCACTTT	CASSEVAGTPNSPLHF
TRBJ1-2	TRBD1	many	TRBV4-1	TGCGCCAGCAACCAAGCGGACAGGGATTATGGCTACACCTTC	CASNQADRDYGYTF
TRBJ2-7	.	many	TRBV11-2	TGTGCCAGCAGCTTAGGGACACCTTCCTACGAGCAGTACTTC	CASSLGTPSYEQYF
TRBJ2-1	TRBD2	many	TRBV4-1	TGCGCCAGCAGCCGGGTCCGACTAGCGGTATACAATGAGCAGTTCTTC	CASSRVRLAVYNEQFF
TRBJ2-3	TRBD2	many	TRBV6-4	TGTGCCAGCAGTTTACTAGCGGGGGAGGGAGATACGCAGTATTTT	CASSLLAGEGDTQYF
TRBJ2-7	TRBD2	many	TRBV19	TGTGCCAGTAGTAGAGGGGAAGCGGGGGCAACCTACGAGCAGTACTTC	CASSRGEAGATYEQYF
TRBJ1-4	TRBD1	few	TRBV30	TGTGCCTGGCGTAGGACAGGGGGTGAAAAACTGTTTTTT	CAWRRTGGEKLFF